Following are 32 T cell receptor beta chains from one sample sequenced in a study of T-cell memory formation after mild COVID-19. Each CDR3 protein gets one entry after TCRdb re-called the 5' RACE reads with MiXCR. This sample has hundreds of thousands of distinct CDR3 sequences, with more than 20% found just once. The sequenced material came from PBMCs or a T cell subset sorted from them (not recorded which). The receptors originated from an adult woman who had mild COVID-19 (a few samples of this study predate the infection). Cell type and time point are not known.

To note about this clonotype: An end of the junction does not agree with germline; a read error may underlie this. The chain links TRBV12-3 or TRBV12-4 to TRBJ1-2; D might be TRBD1 (5 bases). The CDR3 has 13 amino acids. The CDR3 DNA sequence: TGTTCCAGCACTCCCGACAGCCTCTATGGCTACACCTTC. Residues: CSSTPDSLYGYTF.

This clonotype was counted between two and nine times. The V and J genes are TRBV7-2 and TRBJ2-1; TRBD2 matches 9 bases. Trimming removed 7 bases from V and 0 bases from J; junction bases left unmatched: 4. Germline-derived CDR1 and CDR2 are SGHTA and FQGNSA. This CDR3 comprises 15 residues. The CDR3 loop is CASTFSGGSYNEQFF. CDR3 coding DNA: TGTGCCAGCACCTTTAGCGGGGGCTCCTACAATGAGCAGTTCTTC.

This clonotype was observed a few times. The chain carries TRBV20-1 and TRBJ2-1; possibly TRBD1 for D (6 bases). The length of the CDR3 is 13 residues. Trimming pared 3 bases from V and 14 bases from J, leaving 20 bases between. Germline lookup yields CDR1 DFQATT and CDR2 SNEGSKA (reference sequence). The CDR3 nucleotides read TGCAGTGCTAGCCACTCGGACAGCCCGACCAAGTTCTTC. As protein: CSASHSDSPTKFF.

The table lists this clonotype with many counts. The chain has TRBV7-3 and TRBJ2-2; D unclear. CDR1 and CDR2 from the germline V gene are SGHTA and FQGTGA. Trimming left V 1 base short and J 4 bases short, with 16 bases between. This CDR3 contains 17 residues. The CDR3 sequence: CASSLNPERVITGELFF. The DNA for the CDR3 is TGTGCCAGCAGCTTAAACCCGGAAAGAGTAATCACCGGGGAGCTGTTTTTT. Variable domain in full (rest from reference TRBV7-3 and TRBJ2-2): GAGVSQTPSNKVTEKGKYVELRCDPISGHTALYWYRQSLGQGPEFLIYFQGTGAADDSGLPNDRFFAVRPEGSVSTLKIQRTERGDSAVYLCASSLNPERVITGELFFGEGSRLTVL.

The chain has TRBV12-3 or TRBV12-4 and TRBJ2-1, with D hard to call. The germline V and J ends were trimmed by 5 bases and 8 bases, with 10 bases remaining between them. The CDR3 is made up of 12 amino acids. The CDR3 spells CASSPASDEQFF. CDR3 nucleotides: TGTGCCAGCAGTCCCGCCTCTGATGAGCAGTTCTTC.

The V and J genes are TRBV15 and TRBJ1-1; D call uncertain. The CDR3 totals 13 residues. V lost 8 bases and J 3 bases, leaving 13 bases between the germline ends. The germline gives CDR1 LNHNV, CDR2 YYDKDF (reference sequence). The CDR3 DNA is TGTGCCACCTACAACGCCGGGCACACTGAAGCTTTCTTT. Protein: CATYNAGHTEAFF.

This clonotype was recorded a few times. The rearrangement links TRBV24-1 to TRBJ2-1, with 11 nucleotides matching TRBD2. Trimming at V came to 6 bases and at J to 10 bases, leaving 19 bases not matched to a gene. The germline gives CDR1 KGHDR, CDR2 SFDVKD. This CDR3 is 18 amino acids long. The CDR3 loop reads CATSRRPSGRSPTIEQFF. The DNA for the CDR3 is TGTGCCACCAGTCGGCGGCCTAGCGGGAGGAGTCCTACAATCGAGCAGTTCTTC.

This chain's CDR3 is CASSLKDSPLHF. The CDR3 nucleotides read TGTGCCAGCAGCTTAAAGGATTCACCCCTCCACTTT. The rearrangement joins TRBV13 to TRBJ1-6; no clear D. The CDR3 loop spans 12 amino acids. Germline CDR1 and CDR2: PRHDT and FYEKMQ (reference sequence). Trimming removed 2 bases at V and 8 bases at J, with 4 bases between.

This clonotype was detected a few times. This rearrangement joins TRBV6-6 to TRBJ1-1, with D hard to call. There are 13 residues in the CDR3. From germline, CDR1 is MNHNY and CDR2 SVGAGI (reference sequence). Trimming shortened V by 2 bases and J by 1 base, and 5 bases separated the two germline ends. The CDR3 DNA sequence: TGTGCCAGCAGTTACACAGCGAACACTGAAGCTTTCTTT. This encodes CASSYTANTEAFF.

This chain connects TRBV19 to TRBJ2-3; D uncertain. V lost 8 bases, J lost 6 bases, and 9 bases lay in between. CDR1 and CDR2 from the germline V gene are LNHDA and SQIVND (reference sequence). This CDR3 spans 11 amino acids. CDR3 loop: CASQAWDTQYF. The CDR3 DNA follows: TGTGCCAGTCAGGCGTGGGATACGCAGTATTTT.

CDR3 amino acids: CSAGPEGTSYEQYF. The CDR3 nucleotides are TGCAGTGCCGGGCCGGAGGGGACCTCCTACGAGCAGTACTTC. V gene TRBV20-1 combines with J gene TRBJ2-7; the D gene is possibly TRBD2 (6 bases). From germline, CDR1 is DFQATT and CDR2 SNEGSKA (reference sequence). The V end lost 6 bases, the J end lost 0 bases, and 15 bases lay between the germline ends. The CDR3 extends over 14 amino acids.

The rearrangement joins TRBV7-9 to TRBJ2-3; D unresolved. The CDR3 has 16 residues. Germline values: CDR1 SEHNR, CDR2 FQNEAQ (reference sequence). V was clipped by 11 bases and J by 0 bases, with 21 bases between them. CDR3 sequence: CAATVTRGGSTDTQYF. Here the CDR3 DNA reads TGTGCCGCCACCGTTACGAGAGGCGGTAGCACAGATACGCAGTATTTT.

This clonotype was detected many times. V is TRBV7-9 and J is TRBJ2-7, with TRBD1 matching over 11 bases. This CDR3 comprises 16 residues. V lost 4 bases, J lost 2 bases, and 7 bases stayed unmatched. The germline V gene encodes CDR1 SEHNR and CDR2 FQNEAQ (reference sequence). CDR3 region: CASSSPDRGLAYEQYF. The CDR3 nucleotides read TGTGCCAGCAGCTCCCCGGACAGGGGGCTCGCCTACGAGCAGTACTTC.

This clonotype was detected a few times. The rearrangement uses TRBV18 and TRBJ2-7, with a weak D call TRBD1 (6 bases). V lost 2 bases and J 4 bases, leaving 12 bases between the germline ends. The CDR3 spans 14 residues. Germline loops: CDR1 KGHSH, CDR2 LQKENI. CDR3 region: CASSPRAGEYEQYF. The DNA for the CDR3 is TGTGCCAGCTCACCAAGGGCAGGGGAGTACGAGCAGTACTTC.

This clonotype was counted only a few times. J is TRBJ2-5 and V is TRBV7-2, with TRBD2 matching over 11 bases. This CDR3 comprises 15 residues. Per the germline V gene, CDR1 is SGHTA and CDR2 is FQGNSA. The junction had 8 bases not matched to a gene; V was cut back by 4 bases and J by 7 bases. The CDR3 spells CASSWTGTSGGTQYF. DNA of the CDR3: TGTGCCAGCAGCTGGACCGGGACTAGCGGCGGGACCCAGTACTTC.

This clonotype was observed a handful of times. The chain joins TRBV3-1 to TRBJ2-1; 9 bases are shared with TRBD2. The CDR3 sequence is 16 residues long. Trimming at V came to 4 bases and at J to 9 bases, leaving 13 bases not matched to a gene. Germline CDR1 reads LGHDT; CDR2 reads YNNKEL (reference sequence). The CDR3 loop is CASSLPGSGRWGEQFF. For the CDR3, the DNA is TGTGCCAGCAGCCTACCGGGTAGCGGGAGATGGGGTGAGCAGTTCTTC.

The J gene is TRBJ2-5, the V gene TRBV13, with 7 bases fitting TRBD2. Per the germline V gene, CDR1 is PRHDT and CDR2 is FYEKMQ (reference sequence). The junction had 13 bases not matched to a gene; V was cut back by 7 bases and J by 2 bases. The CDR3 extends over 16 amino acids. CDR3 in amino acids: CASTRNPGGYQETQYF. For the CDR3, the DNA is TGTGCCAGCACCAGAAACCCGGGGGGATATCAAGAGACCCAGTACTTC.

V and J are TRBV4-1 and TRBJ2-5; possibly TRBD1 or TRBD2 for D (6 bases each). Germline loops: CDR1 MGHRA, CDR2 YSYEKL. Trimming took off 0 bases at V and 5 bases at J, with 10 bases between the two ends. The CDR3 extends over 14 amino acids. The CDR3, as DNA: TGCGCCAGCAGCCAAGAGGGGGGCGCGGAGACCCAGTACTTC. It codes for CASSQEGGAETQYF.

The rearrangement links TRBV4-2 to TRBJ2-7, with D possibly matching TRBD2 (5 bases). Germline CDR1 is LGHNA and CDR2 is YNFKEQ. Trimming removed 0 bases from V and 3 bases from J, with 12 bases in between. The CDR3 consists of 15 residues. CDR3: CASSQEGLGVYEQYF. The CDR3 DNA is TGTGCCAGCAGCCAAGAGGGTCTCGGGGTCTACGAGCAGTACTTC.

The V gene is TRBV7-8, the J gene TRBJ2-3, with D hard to call. Trimming left V 5 bases short and J 0 bases short, with 9 bases between. The CDR3 sequence is 14 residues long. Germline V gene lookup returns CDR1 SGHVS and CDR2 FQNEAQ. CDR3 in DNA: TGTGCCAGCAGCCATACAGAGAGCACAGATACGCAGTATTTT. It is translated as CASSHTESTDTQYF.

The chain couples TRBV7-6 to TRBJ1-1, with a tentative D call TRBD1 (5 bases). Between the trimmed V and J ends, which lost 6 bases and 0 bases, there was a span of 11 bases. Germline CDR1 and CDR2: SGHVS and FNYEAQ. The CDR3 sequence is 14 residues long. The CDR3 protein is CASRREGMNTEAFF. In DNA, the CDR3 is TGTGCCAGCAGGAGGGAGGGGATGAACACTGAAGCTTTCTTT.

The chain combines TRBV5-1 with TRBJ1-4; D might be TRBD1 (5 bases). V was cut by 0 bases and J by 8 bases, with 17 bases left in between. Germline assignment: CDR1 SGHRS and CDR2 YFSETQ. CDR3 length: 16 residues. CDR3 sequence: CASSLGDFPGPEKLFF. In DNA form, the CDR3 reads TGCGCCAGCAGCTTGGGGGACTTCCCGGGTCCGGAAAAACTGTTTTTT.

V is TRBV5-1 and J is TRBJ2-2; 8 nucleotides agree with TRBD1. With 5 bases clipped from V and 0 bases from J, the junction kept 6 bases outside the gene matches. CDR1 and CDR2 (germline): SGHRS, YFSETQ. The CDR3 is 16 residues long. The CDR3 DNA reads as TGCGCCAGCAGTTCCCTGGACAGGGCGAACACCGGGGAGCTGTTTTTT. It codes for CASSSLDRANTGELFF. The whole variable domain, remainder taken from reference TRBV5-1 and TRBJ2-2, is KAGVTQTPRYLIKTRGQQVTLSCSPISGHRSVSWYQQTPGQGLQFLFEYFSETQRNKGNFPGRFSGRQFSNSRSEMNVSTLELGDSALYLCASSSLDRANTGELFFGEGSRLTVL.

The chain uses TRBV19 and TRBJ2-7; D is undetermined. This CDR3 has 17 amino acids. V was trimmed by 5 bases and J by 4 bases, leaving 24 bases between them. CDR1 LNHDA and CDR2 SQIVND come from the germline V gene (reference sequence). The CDR3 nucleotides read TGTGCCAGTAGTCCCCGACCGGATTCCCGCGTCCATTACGAGCAGTACTTC. Translated: CASSPRPDSRVHYEQYF.

J is TRBJ2-6 and V is TRBV2; D possibly corresponds to TRBD1 (6 bases). The V gene's germline CDR1 is SNHLY and CDR2 FYNNEI. CDR3 size: 14 residues. The V end lost 10 bases, the J end lost 0 bases, and 10 bases lay between the germline ends. CDR3 sequence reads: CAIRTDSGANVLTF. CDR3 nucleotides: TGTGCCATAAGGACAGACTCTGGGGCCAACGTCCTGACTTTC.

This clonotype was seen a handful of times. The V and J genes are TRBV12-3 or TRBV12-4 and TRBJ1-2; D ambiguous. The CDR3 length is 11 residues. Trimming took off 6 bases at V and 7 bases at J, with 9 bases between the two ends. The CDR3 coding sequence is TGTGCCAGCAGAGCCGGGTTTGGCTACACCTTC. This gives the protein CASRAGFGYTF.

The sample holds a few counts of this clonotype. The genes are TRBV7-9 and TRBJ2-7, with D perhaps being TRBD1 or TRBD2 (5 bases each). V gave up 5 bases and J gave up 4 bases, with 21 bases separating them. Germline V lookup: CDR1 SEHNR, CDR2 FQNEAQ (reference sequence). There are 16 residues in the CDR3. The CDR3 protein is CASSQSRGPLSYEQYF. In DNA, the CDR3 is TGTGCCAGCAGCCAAAGCCGGGGACCCCTCTCTTACGAGCAGTACTTC.

This clonotype appeared a few times. The chain joins TRBV2 to TRBJ2-1; possibly TRBD2 for D (6 bases). The V and J ends lost 2 bases and 2 bases respectively, with 10 bases between them. The CDR3 has 15 residues. The germline V gene has CDR1 SNHLY and CDR2 FYNNEI. The CDR3 loop reads CASSERGTTYNEQFF. CDR3 bases: TGTGCCAGCAGTGAACGGGGGACGACCTACAATGAGCAGTTCTTC.

This clonotype was seen only a few times. The V and J genes are TRBV5-5 and TRBJ2-1, with D uncertain. CDR3 length equals 15 residues. CDR1 SGHKS and CDR2 YYEKEE come from the germline V gene (reference sequence). V shed 1 base and J shed 4 bases, with 12 bases lying between them. CDR3 sequence (DNA): TGTGCCAGCAGCTTGCGGCCCGCCGTTTACAATGAGCAGTTCTTC. Protein product: CASSLRPAVYNEQFF.

This clonotype was seen a handful of times. The V and J genes are TRBV20-1 and TRBJ2-7; 8 bases align to TRBD2. From germline, CDR1 is DFQATT and CDR2 SNEGSKA (reference sequence). J gave up 3 bases and V 0 bases, and 7 bases lay outside the gene matches. The CDR3 has 15 amino acids. In DNA, the CDR3 is TGCAGTGCTAGAGATATAGTAGCGGGAATCTACGAGCAGTACTTC. Protein sequence: CSARDIVAGIYEQYF.

The chain joins TRBV10-2 to TRBJ2-1; 11 nucleotides line up with TRBD1. The germline CDR1 and CDR2 sequences are WSHSY and SAAADI. The CDR3 length is 21 residues. V dropped 6 bases and J dropped 0; count of bases not matched to a gene: 19. The CDR3 loop is CASRGTGGRLEGVSSYNEQFF. The DNA for the CDR3 is TGCGCCAGCAGAGGGACAGGGGGGAGGCTTGAGGGTGTTAGCTCCTACAATGAGCAGTTCTTC.

The table lists this clonotype with a few counts. The chain has TRBV7-3 and TRBJ2-7; 7 nucleotides line up with TRBD2. V shed 5 bases and J 5 bases; nucleotides not matched to a gene: 6. Germline V gene data show CDR1 as SGHTA and CDR2 as FQGTGA. This CDR3 is built from 13 residues. CDR3 DNA sequence: TGTGCCAGCAGCAAGCGGGATGGGAACGAGCAGTACTTC. It codes for CASSKRDGNEQYF. The full variable domain, rest sourced from reference TRBV7-3 and TRBJ2-7, is GAGVSQTPSNKVTEKGKYVELRCDPISGHTALYWYRQSLGQGPEFLIYFQGTGAADDSGLPNDRFFAVRPEGSVSTLKIQRTERGDSAVYLCASSKRDGNEQYFGPGTRLTVT.